These 13 T cell receptor beta chains were all obtained from the same sample, sequenced in a study of cytomegalovirus exposure and HLA in healthy donors. PCR used 60 Vbeta primers and 13 Jbeta primers. Assay used: immunoSEQ multiplex PCR; TCRdb lists only in-frame clones, some missing. The table shows more than 85,000 clones, with 76% occurring only once. Sequenced input: PBMCs. These receptors all come from a woman aged 45-65 years in good health and CMV-seropositive.

The chain links TRBV5-4 to TRBJ1-2; D not certain. The germline V gene has CDR1 SGHNT and CDR2 YYREEE (reference sequence). The CDR3 runs 14 residues. V lost 4 bases and J lost 3, with 13 bases in between. The CDR3, as DNA: TGTGCCAGCAGCCAAACCGGGAGCTACTATGGCTACACCTTC. As protein: CASSQTGSYYGYTF.

This clone was observed a few times. This chain links TRBV25-1 with TRBJ1-1; D is perhaps TRBD1 (6 bases). Germline V gene data show CDR1 as MGHDK and CDR2 as SYGVNS. This CDR3 spans 13 amino acids. V was pared by 2 bases and J by 6 bases, with 10 bases between. CDR3 bases: TGTGCCAGCAGTGAAGCAGGGGTGGCTGAAGCTTTCTTT. Protein: CASSEAGVAEAFF.

The V call is TRBV4-2, the J call TRBJ2-3, with D hard to call. The CDR3 runs to 14 residues. Germline V CDR1 and CDR2: LGHNA, YNFKEQ. The germline V and J ends were trimmed by 1 base and 1 base, with 6 bases remaining between them. CDR3 in amino acids: CASSQAAGTDTQYF. CDR3 nucleotide sequence: TGTGCCAGCAGCCAAGCGGCGGGCACAGATACGCAGTATTTT.

This sequence joins TRBV19 and TRBJ2-3, with D possibly being TRBD2 (5 bases). The germline gives CDR1 LNHDA, CDR2 SQIVND (reference sequence). This CDR3 spans 14 amino acids. The V end lost 5 bases, the J end lost 2 bases, and 11 bases lay between the germline ends. DNA of the CDR3: TGTGCCAGTAGTGAGTTGGAGGCCACAGATACGCAGTATTTT. It codes for CASSELEATDTQYF.

This chain connects TRBV4-1 to TRBJ2-5; 7 bases map to TRBD2. The end of the DNA aligns better with TRBJ2-7, so the J call may be wrong. Germline lookup yields CDR1 MGHRA and CDR2 YSYEKL. The CDR3 spans 18 residues. The CDR3, as DNA: TGCGCCAGCAGCCAAGGGAAAGGTCCGGGAGGCTCTTCCTACGAGCAGTACTTC. It is translated as CASSQGKGPGGSSYEQYF.

CDR3 region: CASRRQGAGSYEQYF. Written as DNA, the CDR3 is TGTGCCAGCAGGAGACAGGGTGCAGGGTCCTACGAGCAGTACTTC. J is TRBJ2-7 and V is TRBV2; 7 bases line up with TRBD1. The trim removed 6 bases at V and 1 base at J, leaving 9 bases unmatched. CDR1 is SNHLY, CDR2 FYNNEI, per germline. The length of the CDR3 is 15 residues.

In this sample, this clone turned up a few times. The gene calls are TRBV12-2 and TRBJ1-2; whether TRBD1, the table's D call, matches the DNA was not checked. TRBV12-2 constitutes a pseudogene. The CDR3 consists of 13 residues. CDR3 protein: CASRLDSFYGYTF. Written as DNA, the CDR3 is TGTGCAAGTCGCTTAGACAGTTTCTATGGCTACACCTTC.

The V call is TRBV25-1, the J call TRBJ2-3, with 7 nucleotides matching TRBD1. Germline CDR1 reads MGHDK; CDR2 reads SYGVNS. The CDR3 is 16 residues long. V lost 4 bases to trimming and J lost 1 base; unmatched junction nucleotides: 8. The DNA for the CDR3 is TGTGCCAGCAGTGGTTCCCTCGGGACAGGCACAGATACGCAGTATTTT. Translated, it gives CASSGSLGTGTDTQYF.

This chain connects TRBV10-3 to TRBJ2-7; 11 bases map to TRBD1. The V segment lost 5 bases and the J segment 7 bases; nucleotides outside the gene matches: 4. Germline CDR1 reads ENHRY; CDR2 reads SYGVKD. The CDR3 has 13 residues. The CDR3 protein is CAISWTGGSEQYF. The CDR3 bases are TGTGCCATCAGTTGGACAGGGGGCTCTGAGCAGTACTTC.

The V and J genes are TRBV2 and TRBJ2-2; maybe TRBD1 (5 bases). Germline V gene sequence: CDR1 SNHLY, CDR2 FYNNEI. The CDR3 contains 15 residues. V lost 3 bases and J lost 1, with 9 bases in between. CDR3 region: CASSEGRGNTGELFF. The CDR3 DNA follows: TGTGCCAGCAGTGAGGGAAGGGGGAACACCGGGGAGCTGTTTTTT.

This chain links TRBV9 with TRBJ2-3, with 12 bases aligning to TRBD2. Germline CDR1 reads SGDLS; CDR2 reads YYNGEE. CDR3 length: 16 residues. J was trimmed by 4 bases and V by 1 base; bases with no gene match: 4. Written as DNA, the CDR3 is TGTGCCAGCAGCGTAACCCTAGCGGGGGGGGCAGATACGCAGTATTTT. The encoded protein is CASSVTLAGGADTQYF.

Turning to this clone: Additional DNA sequences in this sample encode the identical CDR3. The chain has TRBV7-9 and TRBJ2-1, with 7 bases that match TRBD2. Germline V gene sequence: CDR1 SEHNR, CDR2 FQNEAQ (reference sequence). This CDR3 region has 16 residues. V shed 5 bases and J 4 bases; nucleotides not matched to a gene: 11. CDR3 protein: CASSPRGGSAYNEQFF. Here the CDR3 DNA reads TGTGCCAGCAGCCCCCGCGGCGGGAGCGCATACAATGAGCAGTTCTTC.

In this sample, this clone turned up a few times. The genes are TRBV29-1 and TRBJ2-7; perhaps TRBD1 as D (5 bases). Per the germline V gene, CDR1 is SQVTM and CDR2 is ANQGSEA. This CDR3 region has 13 residues. Trimming stripped 6 bases from V and 3 bases from J, with 15 bases between. This CDR3 is CSVYGQGLYEQYF. The CDR3 DNA follows: TGCAGCGTCTACGGGCAGGGCCTCTACGAGCAGTACTTC.